These T cell receptor beta chains were read from a single sample in a study of blood T cell repertoires in COVID-19. Sequenced by immunoSEQ multiplex PCR; TCRdb stores in-frame clones only, minus some. The table records 310,000 or so clones, roughly 87% of them present only once. The sequenced material came from PBMCs or T cells enriched from blood (not recorded which). The receptors here all came from a woman aged 18-29 years who had recovered from COVID-19. Each CDR3 is given with its conserved first and last residue. The order of the fields is CDR3 protein, CDR3 DNA, V gene, clone size, D gene, CDR3 length, J gene. The D gene is left open where the match is weak. Clone size is shown for a subset of rows, as once, few, many or a class of expanded clone.

cdr3_aa: CASSYGRLYEQYF
cdr3_nt: TGCGCCAGCAGTTATGGCAGACTGTACGAGCAGTACTTC
v_call: TRBV10-1
clone_size: many
d_call: NA
cdr3_length: 13
j_call: TRBJ2-7

cdr3_aa: CASSCSNWGLAYSEQYF
cdr3_nt: TGTGCCAGCAGCTGTTCGAACTGGGGACTAGCGTACTCCGAGCAGTACTTC
v_call: TRBV5-6
clone_size: NA
d_call: TRBD2
cdr3_length: 17
j_call: TRBJ2-7

cdr3_aa: CASSPINSQPQHF
cdr3_nt: TGTGCCAGCAGTCCCATAAATAGTCAGCCCCAGCATTTT
v_call: TRBV28
clone_size: few
d_call: NA
cdr3_length: 13
j_call: TRBJ1-5

cdr3_aa: CASKKSGVSSYNEQFF
cdr3_nt: TGTGCCAGCAAAAAGAGCGGGGTAAGCTCCTACAATGAGCAGTTCTTC
v_call: TRBV5-4
clone_size: NA
d_call: TRBD2
cdr3_length: 16
j_call: TRBJ2-1

cdr3_aa: CASSSTILAGEANEQFF
cdr3_nt: TGCGCCAGCAGCTCTACTATACTAGCGGGAGAAGCCAATGAGCAGTTCTTC
v_call: TRBV5-1
clone_size: few
d_call: TRBD2
cdr3_length: 17
j_call: TRBJ2-1

cdr3_aa: CAWSEGQDGNTIYF
cdr3_nt: TGTGCCTGGAGTGAGGGGCAAGATGGAAACACCATATATTTT
v_call: TRBV30
clone_size: once
d_call: NA
cdr3_length: 14
j_call: TRBJ1-3

cdr3_aa: CAWSRDRGPENEQFF
cdr3_nt: TGTGCCTGGAGTCGGGACAGGGGGCCGGAGAATGAGCAGTTCTTC
v_call: TRBV30
clone_size: NA
d_call: TRBD1
cdr3_length: 15
j_call: TRBJ2-1

cdr3_aa: CASSYSSPGDSPLHF
cdr3_nt: TGTGCCAGCAGTTACTCGTCTCCAGGGGATTCACCCCTCCACTTT
v_call: TRBV6-5
clone_size: NA
d_call: NA
cdr3_length: 15
j_call: TRBJ1-6

cdr3_aa: CASSLLGGPAYEQYF
cdr3_nt: TGTGCCAGCAGCTTATTGGGAGGGCCGGCCTACGAGCAGTACTTC
v_call: TRBV7-3
clone_size: NA
d_call: TRBD2
cdr3_length: 15
j_call: TRBJ2-7

cdr3_aa: CASSLKGQGGVRSYNQPQHF
cdr3_nt: TGTGCCAGCAGTTTAAAGGGACAGGGTGGAGTGAGGTCTTACAATCAGCCCCAGCATTTT
v_call: TRBV28
clone_size: NA
d_call: TRBD1
cdr3_length: 20
j_call: TRBJ1-5

cdr3_aa: CASSQVTSGQETQYF
cdr3_nt: TGTGCCAGCAGCCAAGTAACTAGCGGACAAGAGACCCAGTACTTC
v_call: TRBV3-1/TRBV3-2
clone_size: NA
d_call: TRBD2
cdr3_length: 15
j_call: TRBJ2-5

cdr3_aa: CATGGSPLHF
cdr3_nt: TGTGCCACCGGGGGATCACCCCTCCACTTT
v_call: TRBV25-1
clone_size: once
d_call: NA
cdr3_length: 10
j_call: TRBJ1-6

cdr3_aa: CASSYPGTANNEQFF
cdr3_nt: TGTGCCAGCAGCTACCCCGGGACAGCTAACAATGAGCAGTTCTTC
v_call: TRBV28
clone_size: NA
d_call: TRBD1
cdr3_length: 15
j_call: TRBJ2-1

cdr3_aa: CASSSGQGYTEAFF
cdr3_nt: TGTGCCAGCAGTTCGGGACAGGGCTACACTGAAGCTTTCTTT
v_call: TRBV6-6
clone_size: NA
d_call: TRBD1
cdr3_length: 14
j_call: TRBJ1-1

cdr3_aa: CASSTGQVKGEAFF
cdr3_nt: TGTGCCAGCAGCACCGGACAGGTTAAAGGTGAAGCTTTCTTT
v_call: TRBV7-2
clone_size: NA
d_call: TRBD1
cdr3_length: 14
j_call: TRBJ1-1

cdr3_aa: CASSRTATQETQYF
cdr3_nt: TGTGCCAGTAGTAGGACAGCTACTCAAGAGACCCAGTACTTC
v_call: TRBV19
clone_size: NA
d_call: NA
cdr3_length: 14
j_call: TRBJ2-5

cdr3_aa: CASSLPGGPAYEQYF
cdr3_nt: TGTGCCAGCAGCTTACCCGGGGGACCAGCCTACGAGCAGTACTTC
v_call: TRBV5-4
clone_size: NA
d_call: NA
cdr3_length: 15
j_call: TRBJ2-7

cdr3_aa: CASSQDHYGGPSSYNEQFF
cdr3_nt: TGCGCCAGCAGCCAAGATCATTACGGAGGCCCCAGCTCCTACAATGAGCAGTTCTTC
v_call: TRBV4-3
clone_size: NA
d_call: NA
cdr3_length: 19
j_call: TRBJ2-1

cdr3_aa: CASSIERGLNTIYF
cdr3_nt: TGTGCCAGCAGTATTGAAAGGGGGCTAAACACCATATATTTT
v_call: TRBV2
clone_size: NA
d_call: TRBD1
cdr3_length: 14
j_call: TRBJ1-3

cdr3_aa: CASSLTSPPHEQYF
cdr3_nt: TGTGCCAGCAGTTTGACTAGCCCTCCCCACGAGCAGTACTTC
v_call: TRBV28
clone_size: NA
d_call: TRBD2
cdr3_length: 14
j_call: TRBJ2-7

cdr3_aa: CASSPPAAGGPETQYF
cdr3_nt: TGTGCCAGCTCACCACCGGCGGCAGGGGGTCCAGAGACCCAGTACTTC
v_call: TRBV18
clone_size: NA
d_call: TRBD1
cdr3_length: 16
j_call: TRBJ2-5

cdr3_aa: CASSEGQGPYEQYF
cdr3_nt: TGTGCCAGCAGTGAAGGACAGGGACCTTACGAGCAGTACTTC
v_call: TRBV5-4
clone_size: NA
d_call: TRBD1
cdr3_length: 14
j_call: TRBJ2-7

cdr3_aa: CASSPSRGGYTF
cdr3_nt: TGCGCCAGCAGCCCCTCCAGGGGTGGCTACACCTTC
v_call: TRBV4-3
clone_size: NA
d_call: NA
cdr3_length: 12
j_call: TRBJ1-2

cdr3_aa: CASSVAGDRGLGYTF
cdr3_nt: TGTGCCAGCAGCGTAGCTGGGGACAGGGGATTGGGCTACACCTTC
v_call: TRBV9
clone_size: NA
d_call: TRBD1
cdr3_length: 15
j_call: TRBJ1-2

cdr3_aa: CASSPPVGQGALNQPQHF
cdr3_nt: TGTGCCAGCTCACCACCGGTCGGACAGGGTGCCCTCAATCAGCCCCAGCATTTT
v_call: TRBV18
clone_size: NA
d_call: TRBD1
cdr3_length: 18
j_call: TRBJ1-5

cdr3_aa: CSGQGSYGYTF
cdr3_nt: TGCAGCGGGCAGGGAAGCTATGGCTACACCTTC
v_call: TRBV29-1
clone_size: NA
d_call: NA
cdr3_length: 11
j_call: TRBJ1-2

cdr3_aa: CASSPRGREWLNEQYF
cdr3_nt: TGTGCCAGCAGCCCACGAGGGCGGGAGTGGTTGAACGAGCAGTACTTC
v_call: TRBV5-6
clone_size: NA
d_call: TRBD2
cdr3_length: 16
j_call: TRBJ2-7

cdr3_aa: CASSFLISGANVLTF
cdr3_nt: TGTGCCAGCAGCTTTCTTATCTCTGGGGCCAACGTCCTGACTTTC
v_call: TRBV7-8
clone_size: NA
d_call: NA
cdr3_length: 15
j_call: TRBJ2-6

cdr3_aa: CASSPSLGFEGGYTF
cdr3_nt: TGCGCCAGCAGCCCTAGCCTTGGGTTCGAGGGTGGCTACACCTTC
v_call: TRBV5-1
clone_size: once
d_call: NA
cdr3_length: 15
j_call: TRBJ1-2

cdr3_aa: CASSPSGVGGYGYTF
cdr3_nt: TGTGCCAGCTCACCATCGGGAGTCGGGGGCTATGGCTACACCTTC
v_call: TRBV18
clone_size: NA
d_call: NA
cdr3_length: 15
j_call: TRBJ1-2

cdr3_aa: CATRRSRGGTDTQYF
cdr3_nt: TGCGCCACACGCAGAAGTAGGGGTGGCACAGATACGCAGTATTTT
v_call: TRBV4-1
clone_size: NA
d_call: NA
cdr3_length: 15
j_call: TRBJ2-3

cdr3_aa: CASSYPWTGSGNTIYF
cdr3_nt: TGTGCCAGCAGTTACCCATGGACAGGGTCGGGTAACACCATATATTTT
v_call: TRBV6-6
clone_size: NA
d_call: TRBD1
cdr3_length: 16
j_call: TRBJ1-3

cdr3_aa: CASNLRGPRVAQYGYTF
cdr3_nt: TGTGCCAGCAACCTCAGGGGTCCCAGGGTAGCCCAGTATGGCTACACCTTC
v_call: TRBV28
clone_size: NA
d_call: NA
cdr3_length: 17
j_call: TRBJ1-2

cdr3_aa: CASSSGNTIYF
cdr3_nt: TGTGCCAGCAGTTCAGGAAACACCATATATTTT
v_call: TRBV12-3/TRBV12-4
clone_size: NA
d_call: NA
cdr3_length: 11
j_call: TRBJ1-3

cdr3_aa: CASSLHRGENSPLHF
cdr3_nt: TGTGCCAGCAGCTTGCACAGGGGGGAGAATTCACCCCTCCACTTT
v_call: TRBV7-3
clone_size: NA
d_call: TRBD1
cdr3_length: 15
j_call: TRBJ1-6

cdr3_aa: CASSSGGVSTDTQYF
cdr3_nt: TGTGCCAGCAGCTCTGGCGGGGTAAGCACAGATACGCAGTATTTT
v_call: TRBV5-4
clone_size: NA
d_call: NA
cdr3_length: 15
j_call: TRBJ2-3

cdr3_aa: CASSPPSEKETQYF
cdr3_nt: TGTGCCAGCTCACCACCGTCAGAAAAAGAGACCCAGTACTTC
v_call: TRBV18
clone_size: NA
d_call: NA
cdr3_length: 14
j_call: TRBJ2-5

cdr3_aa: CASSLEAGGDTEAFF
cdr3_nt: TGCGCCAGCAGCTTGGAGGCAGGTGGTGACACTGAAGCTTTCTTT
v_call: TRBV5-1
clone_size: NA
d_call: NA
cdr3_length: 15
j_call: TRBJ1-1

cdr3_aa: CASSTPDRPSYGYTF
cdr3_nt: TGTGCCAGTAGCACCCCGGACAGGCCCAGCTATGGCTACACCTTC
v_call: TRBV19
clone_size: NA
d_call: TRBD1
cdr3_length: 15
j_call: TRBJ1-2

cdr3_aa: CASSISGTSGTDTQYF
cdr3_nt: TGTGCCAGCAGCATATCCGGGACTAGCGGGACAGATACGCAGTATTTT
v_call: TRBV7-3
clone_size: NA
d_call: TRBD2
cdr3_length: 16
j_call: TRBJ2-3

cdr3_aa: CASSADRVYEQYF
cdr3_nt: TGTGCCAGCAGTGCTGACAGGGTCTACGAGCAGTACTTC
v_call: TRBV2
clone_size: NA
d_call: TRBD1
cdr3_length: 13
j_call: TRBJ2-7

cdr3_aa: CATSVGARNEQFF
cdr3_nt: TGTGCCACCAGTGTGGGGGCGCGCAATGAGCAGTTCTTC
v_call: TRBV24-1
clone_size: few
d_call: NA
cdr3_length: 13
j_call: TRBJ2-1

cdr3_aa: CAISTHMNTEAFF
cdr3_nt: TGCGCCATCTCGACACACATGAACACTGAAGCTTTCTTT
v_call: TRBV10-2
clone_size: once
d_call: NA
cdr3_length: 13
j_call: TRBJ1-1

cdr3_aa: CASNLPGQGAMNTEAFF
cdr3_nt: TGTGCCAGCAACCTGCCGGGACAGGGGGCGATGAACACTGAAGCTTTCTTT
v_call: TRBV28
clone_size: NA
d_call: TRBD1
cdr3_length: 17
j_call: TRBJ1-1

cdr3_aa: CASSPTSGEYQETQYF
cdr3_nt: TGTGCCAGCAGCCCTACTAGCGGGGAGTACCAAGAGACCCAGTACTTC
v_call: TRBV5-4
clone_size: once
d_call: TRBD2
cdr3_length: 16
j_call: TRBJ2-5

cdr3_aa: CASSPRLAGHGSYEQYF
cdr3_nt: TGTGCCAGCAGCCCGAGACTAGCGGGTCATGGATCCTACGAGCAGTACTTC
v_call: TRBV7-8
clone_size: NA
d_call: TRBD2
cdr3_length: 17
j_call: TRBJ2-7

cdr3_aa: CASSFTKSSGYTF
cdr3_nt: TGTGCCAGCAGTTTCACGAAGTCTAGTGGCTACACCTTC
v_call: TRBV28
clone_size: NA
d_call: NA
cdr3_length: 13
j_call: TRBJ1-2

cdr3_aa: CASSKGRIRGGNTIYF
cdr3_nt: TGTGCCAGCAGCAAAGGCAGAATCAGGGGGGGAAACACCATATATTTT
v_call: TRBV21-1
clone_size: NA
d_call: NA
cdr3_length: 16
j_call: TRBJ1-3

cdr3_aa: CASSLTDNYGYTF
cdr3_nt: TGTGCCAGCAGTCTTACAGATAACTATGGCTACACCTTC
v_call: TRBV12-3/TRBV12-4
clone_size: NA
d_call: NA
cdr3_length: 13
j_call: TRBJ1-2

cdr3_aa: CASSLSWEYEQYF
cdr3_nt: TGTGCCAGCAGTTTATCGTGGGAGTACGAGCAGTACTTC
v_call: TRBV27
clone_size: NA
d_call: NA
cdr3_length: 13
j_call: TRBJ2-7

cdr3_aa: CASSQGGHRNQPQHF
cdr3_nt: TGTGCCAGCAGCCAAGGGGGACATCGCAATCAGCCCCAGCATTTT
v_call: TRBV3-1/TRBV3-2
clone_size: NA
d_call: NA
cdr3_length: 15
j_call: TRBJ1-5

cdr3_aa: CSASQDRAYQPQHF
cdr3_nt: TGCAGTGCTAGTCAGGACAGGGCATATCAGCCCCAGCATTTT
v_call: TRBV20-1
clone_size: few
d_call: TRBD1
cdr3_length: 14
j_call: TRBJ1-5

cdr3_aa: CASSLDTVTDTQYF
cdr3_nt: TGCGCCAGCAGCCTCGACACGGTCACAGATACGCAGTATTTT
v_call: TRBV5-1
clone_size: NA
d_call: NA
cdr3_length: 14
j_call: TRBJ2-3